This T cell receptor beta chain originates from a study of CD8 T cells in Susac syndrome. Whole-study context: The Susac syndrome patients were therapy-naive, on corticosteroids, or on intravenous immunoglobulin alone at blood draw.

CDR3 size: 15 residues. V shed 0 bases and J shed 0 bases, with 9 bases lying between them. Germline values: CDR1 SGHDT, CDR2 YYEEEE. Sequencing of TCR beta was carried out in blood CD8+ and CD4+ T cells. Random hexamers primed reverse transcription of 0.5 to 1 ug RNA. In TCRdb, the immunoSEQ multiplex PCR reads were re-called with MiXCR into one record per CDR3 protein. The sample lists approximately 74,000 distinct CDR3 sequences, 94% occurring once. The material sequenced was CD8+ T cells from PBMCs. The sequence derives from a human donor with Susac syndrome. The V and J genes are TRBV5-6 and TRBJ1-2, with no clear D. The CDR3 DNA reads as TGTGCCAGCAGCTTGGGACCGAGAGCTAACTATGGCTACACCTTC. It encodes CASSLGPRANYGYTF.